The present T cell receptor (beta chain) was sequenced within a study of blood T cell repertoires in COVID-19 (dated by TCRdb to 2019 to 2021). General notes on the study: Samples from collaborators originated in the United States, Italy and Spain and spanned both the acute and convalescent phases of COVID-19. Samples were obtained from the ongoing ImmuneRACE study (first 160 participants) and from approximately 1,200 subjects provided by 6 global collaborators. The material from the prospective study consisted of cDNA or gDNA derived from T cells, B-cell-depleted T cells, or PBMCs. The repertoires were released in a freely available public database intended as a resource for research on the immune response to SARS-CoV-2. Subjects who had been exposed to COVID-19, were actively infected with it, or had recovered from it provided the deeply sampled blood TCRbeta repertoires that made up the dataset. Where available, HLA class I and class II types were obtained from metadata supplied by the sample provider rather than from assay-based typing. Sample metadata almost always included a de-identified subject ID, COVID-19 status, age in years and sex. Overall study results and their limits: Clinical and demographic metadata were provided uncurated, with the amount varying by source and participant.

In the prospective study, participants were roughly 18 to 95 years old, resided in approximately 25 geographic areas of the United States, and were enrolled through a virtual design. In the prospective study, participants were assigned to cohorts based on the clinical history participants reported in a screening survey and a study questionnaire. For ImmuneRACE Cohort 3, a participant was defined as recovered based on two consecutive negative NP/OP PCR tests, clearance by a healthcare professional, or resolution of symptoms. In the prospective study, whole blood, serum and a nasopharyngeal or oropharyngeal swab were collected from each participant by mobile phlebotomists. Prospective study participants could optionally give additional blood draws and questionnaires over a roughly 2-month period. Before DNA extraction, blood samples from the prospective study were shipped at room temperature or frozen.

TCRbeta CDR3 regions were amplified from genomic DNA using the immunoSEQ Assay, a bias-controlled multiplex PCR. In the source study's methods: The number of nucleated cells in each sample was estimated from the amplification of reference gene primers within the assay. Sequence reads were collapsed and filtered to measure the absolute abundance of every unique TCRbeta CDR3 rearrangement. For each sample, productive Simpson clonality was calculated as the square root of Simpson's diversity index over productive rearrangements. Held by TCRdb, this immuneACCESS table contains in-frame sequences only and omits some clones. Under half of the omission traces to an unresolved V gene where checked; the cause of the rest is unknown. Clone size and V and J calls were adopted from that table, with D and trimming inferred from the DNA. The sample table lists 150,000 to 190,000 clones, roughly 80% of them with a count of one. Together, the top ten hold more than 5.5% of the sample.

The CDR3 contains 14 residues, cysteine and phenylalanine counted. Left in the record is the CDR3 DNA by itself, 42 bases read in frame from the first base. Trimming takes 8 bases off V and 0 bases off J; junction bases not matched to a gene: 2. According to the germline V gene, CDR1 reads MNHEY and CDR2 reads SVGAGI. With respect to this clone: The clone's antigen remains unknown. Base-call qualities are not available, and no considerably larger clone is one nucleotide away.

The chain links TRBV6-5 with TRBJ2-2; a stretch of 8 junction bases matches TRBD1. The TCR comes from a man aged 45-65 years who had recovered from COVID-19. Sequenced input: PBMCs or T cells enriched from blood (not recorded which). The CDR3 is CASGRGPNTGELFF. The nucleotides are TGTGCCAGCGGCAGGGGGCCGAACACCGGGGAGCTGTTTTTT.